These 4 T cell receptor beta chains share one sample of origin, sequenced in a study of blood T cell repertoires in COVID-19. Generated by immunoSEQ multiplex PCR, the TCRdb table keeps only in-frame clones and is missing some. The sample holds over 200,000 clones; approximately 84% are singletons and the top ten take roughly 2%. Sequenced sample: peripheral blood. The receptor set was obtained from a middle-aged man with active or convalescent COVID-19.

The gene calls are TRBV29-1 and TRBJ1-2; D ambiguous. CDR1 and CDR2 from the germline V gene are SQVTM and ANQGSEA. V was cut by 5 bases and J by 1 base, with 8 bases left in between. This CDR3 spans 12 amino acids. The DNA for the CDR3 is TGCAGCGTTTCCCCGGGTAACTATGGCTACACCTTC. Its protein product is CSVSPGNYGYTF.

The CDR3 reads CASSITAYSNQPQHF. Here the CDR3 DNA reads TGTGCCAGTAGTATAACAGCTTATAGCAATCAGCCCCAGCATTTT. The chain is built from TRBV19 and TRBJ1-5, with D hard to call. The CDR3 has 15 residues. The V gene lost 2 bases and the J gene lost 0 bases, with 8 bases spanning the gap. Germline-derived CDR1 and CDR2 are LNHDA and SQIVND (reference sequence).

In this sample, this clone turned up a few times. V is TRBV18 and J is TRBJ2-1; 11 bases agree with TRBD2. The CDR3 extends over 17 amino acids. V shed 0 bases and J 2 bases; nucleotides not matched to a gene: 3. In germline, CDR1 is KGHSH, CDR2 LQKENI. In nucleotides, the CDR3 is TGTGCCAGCTCACCACCTATTAGCGGGAGGGCCTACAATGAGCAGTTCTTC. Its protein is CASSPPISGRAYNEQFF.

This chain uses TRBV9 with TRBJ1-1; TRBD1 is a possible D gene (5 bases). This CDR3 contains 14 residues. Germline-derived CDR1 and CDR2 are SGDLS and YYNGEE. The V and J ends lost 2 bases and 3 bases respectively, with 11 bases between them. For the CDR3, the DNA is TGTGCCAGCAGCGTTGCCAGGGCAGACACTGAAGCTTTCTTT. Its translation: CASSVARADTEAFF.